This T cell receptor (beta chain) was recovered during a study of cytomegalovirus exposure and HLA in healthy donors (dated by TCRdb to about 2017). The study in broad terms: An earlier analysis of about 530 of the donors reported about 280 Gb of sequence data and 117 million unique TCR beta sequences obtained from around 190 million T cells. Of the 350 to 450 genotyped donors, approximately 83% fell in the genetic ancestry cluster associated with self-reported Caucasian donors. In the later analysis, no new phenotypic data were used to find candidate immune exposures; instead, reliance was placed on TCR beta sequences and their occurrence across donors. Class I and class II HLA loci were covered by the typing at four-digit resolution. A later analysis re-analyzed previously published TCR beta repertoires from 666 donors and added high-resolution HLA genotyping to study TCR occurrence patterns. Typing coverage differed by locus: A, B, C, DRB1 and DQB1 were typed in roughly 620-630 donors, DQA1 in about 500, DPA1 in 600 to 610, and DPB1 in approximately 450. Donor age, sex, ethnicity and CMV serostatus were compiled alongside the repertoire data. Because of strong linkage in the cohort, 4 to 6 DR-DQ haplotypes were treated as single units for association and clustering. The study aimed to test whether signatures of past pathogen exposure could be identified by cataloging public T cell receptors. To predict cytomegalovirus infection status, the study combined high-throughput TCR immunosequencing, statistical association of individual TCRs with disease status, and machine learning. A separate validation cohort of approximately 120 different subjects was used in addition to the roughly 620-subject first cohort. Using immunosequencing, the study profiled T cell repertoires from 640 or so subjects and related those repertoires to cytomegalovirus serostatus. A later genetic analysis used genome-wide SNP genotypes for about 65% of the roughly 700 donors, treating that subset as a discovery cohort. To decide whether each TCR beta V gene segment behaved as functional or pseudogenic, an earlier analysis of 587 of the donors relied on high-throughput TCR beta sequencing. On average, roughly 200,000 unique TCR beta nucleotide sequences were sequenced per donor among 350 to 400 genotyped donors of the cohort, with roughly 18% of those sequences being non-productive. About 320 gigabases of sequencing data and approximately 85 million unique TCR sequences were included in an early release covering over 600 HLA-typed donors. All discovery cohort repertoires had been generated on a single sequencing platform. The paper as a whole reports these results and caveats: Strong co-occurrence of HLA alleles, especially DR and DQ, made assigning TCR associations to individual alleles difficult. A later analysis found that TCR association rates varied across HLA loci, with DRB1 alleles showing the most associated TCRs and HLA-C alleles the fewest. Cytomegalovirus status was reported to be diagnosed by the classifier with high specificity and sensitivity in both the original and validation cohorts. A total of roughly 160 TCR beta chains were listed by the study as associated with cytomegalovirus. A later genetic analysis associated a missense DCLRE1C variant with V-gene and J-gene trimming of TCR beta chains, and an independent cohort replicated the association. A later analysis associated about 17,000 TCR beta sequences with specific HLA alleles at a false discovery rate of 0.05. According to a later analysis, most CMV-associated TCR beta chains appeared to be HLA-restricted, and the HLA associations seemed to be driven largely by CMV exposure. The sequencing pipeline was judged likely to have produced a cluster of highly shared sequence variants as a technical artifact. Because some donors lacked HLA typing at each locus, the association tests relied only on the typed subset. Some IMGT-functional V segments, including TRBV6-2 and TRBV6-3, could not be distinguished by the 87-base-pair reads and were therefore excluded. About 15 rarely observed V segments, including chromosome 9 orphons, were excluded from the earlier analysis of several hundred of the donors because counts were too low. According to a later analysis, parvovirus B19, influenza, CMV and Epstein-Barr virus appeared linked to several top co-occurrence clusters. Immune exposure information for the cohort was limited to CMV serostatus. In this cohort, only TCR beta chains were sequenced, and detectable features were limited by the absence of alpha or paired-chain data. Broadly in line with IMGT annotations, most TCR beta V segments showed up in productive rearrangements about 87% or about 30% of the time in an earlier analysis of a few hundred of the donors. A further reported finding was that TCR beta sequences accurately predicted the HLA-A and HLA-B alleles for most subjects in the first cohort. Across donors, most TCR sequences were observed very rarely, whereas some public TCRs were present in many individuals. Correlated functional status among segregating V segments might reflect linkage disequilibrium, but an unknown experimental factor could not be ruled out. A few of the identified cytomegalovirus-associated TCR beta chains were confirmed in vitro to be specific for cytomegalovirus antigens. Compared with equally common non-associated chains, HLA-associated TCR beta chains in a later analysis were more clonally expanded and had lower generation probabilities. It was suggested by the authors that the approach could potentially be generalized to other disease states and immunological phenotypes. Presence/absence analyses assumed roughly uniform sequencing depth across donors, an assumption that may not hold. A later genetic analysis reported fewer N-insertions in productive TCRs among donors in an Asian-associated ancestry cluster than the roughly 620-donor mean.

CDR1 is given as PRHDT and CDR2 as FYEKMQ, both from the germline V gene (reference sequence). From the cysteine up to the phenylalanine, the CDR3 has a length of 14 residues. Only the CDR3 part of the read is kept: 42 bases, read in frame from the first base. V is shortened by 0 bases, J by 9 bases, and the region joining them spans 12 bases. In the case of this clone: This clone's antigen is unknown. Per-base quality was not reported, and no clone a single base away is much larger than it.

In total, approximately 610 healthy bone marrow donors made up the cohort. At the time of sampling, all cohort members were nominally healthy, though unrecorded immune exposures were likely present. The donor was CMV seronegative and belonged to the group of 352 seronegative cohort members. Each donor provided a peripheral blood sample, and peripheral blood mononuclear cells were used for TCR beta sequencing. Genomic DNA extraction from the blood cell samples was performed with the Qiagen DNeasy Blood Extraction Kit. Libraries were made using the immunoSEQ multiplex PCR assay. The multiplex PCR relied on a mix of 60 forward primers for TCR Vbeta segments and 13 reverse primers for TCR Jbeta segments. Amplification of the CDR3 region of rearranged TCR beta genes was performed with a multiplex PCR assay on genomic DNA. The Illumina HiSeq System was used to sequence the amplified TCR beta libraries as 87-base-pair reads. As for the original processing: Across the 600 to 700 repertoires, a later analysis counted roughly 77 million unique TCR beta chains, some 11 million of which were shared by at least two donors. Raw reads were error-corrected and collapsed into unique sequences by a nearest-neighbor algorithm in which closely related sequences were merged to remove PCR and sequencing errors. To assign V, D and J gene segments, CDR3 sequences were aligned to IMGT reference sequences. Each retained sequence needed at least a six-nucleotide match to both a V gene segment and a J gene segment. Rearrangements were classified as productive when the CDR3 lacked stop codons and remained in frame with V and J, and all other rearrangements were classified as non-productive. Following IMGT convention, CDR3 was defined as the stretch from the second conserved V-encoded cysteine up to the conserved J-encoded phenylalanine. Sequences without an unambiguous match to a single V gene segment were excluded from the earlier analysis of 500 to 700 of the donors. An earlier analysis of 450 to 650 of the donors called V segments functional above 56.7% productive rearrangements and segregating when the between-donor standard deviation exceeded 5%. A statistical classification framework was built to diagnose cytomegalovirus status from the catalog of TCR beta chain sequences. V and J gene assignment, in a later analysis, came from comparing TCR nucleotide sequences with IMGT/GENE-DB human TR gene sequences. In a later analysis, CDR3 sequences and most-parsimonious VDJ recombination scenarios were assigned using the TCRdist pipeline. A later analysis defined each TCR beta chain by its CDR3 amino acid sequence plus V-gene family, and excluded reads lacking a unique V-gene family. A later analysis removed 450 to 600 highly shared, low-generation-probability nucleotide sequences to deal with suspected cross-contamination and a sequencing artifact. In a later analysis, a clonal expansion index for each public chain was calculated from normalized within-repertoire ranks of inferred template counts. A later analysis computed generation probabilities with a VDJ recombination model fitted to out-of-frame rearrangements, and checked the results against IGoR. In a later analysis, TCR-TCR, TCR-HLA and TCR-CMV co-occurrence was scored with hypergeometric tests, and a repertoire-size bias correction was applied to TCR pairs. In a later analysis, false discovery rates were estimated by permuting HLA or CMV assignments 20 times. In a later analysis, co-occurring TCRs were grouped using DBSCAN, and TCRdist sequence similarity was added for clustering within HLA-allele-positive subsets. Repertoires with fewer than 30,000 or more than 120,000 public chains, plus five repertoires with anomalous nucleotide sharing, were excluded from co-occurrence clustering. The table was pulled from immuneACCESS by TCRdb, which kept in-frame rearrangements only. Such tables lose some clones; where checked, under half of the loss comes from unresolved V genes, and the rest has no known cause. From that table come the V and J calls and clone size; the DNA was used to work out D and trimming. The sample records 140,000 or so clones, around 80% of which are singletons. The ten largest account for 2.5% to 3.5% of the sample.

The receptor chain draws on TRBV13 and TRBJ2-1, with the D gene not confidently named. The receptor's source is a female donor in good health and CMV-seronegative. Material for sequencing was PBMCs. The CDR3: CASSLGLRVAEQFF. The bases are TGTGCCAGCAGCTTAGGCCTACGGGTGGCTGAGCAGTTCTTC.